This TCR beta chain was recovered during a study of yellow fever vaccine responses in identical twins. Study-wide findings and caveats: Twins reportedly showed a vaccine T cell response that seemed partly convergent and partly personalized.

Germline values: CDR1 SGHTA, CDR2 FQGTGA. Trimming stripped 4 bases from V and 5 bases from J, with 10 bases between. The CDR3 is 13 amino acids. TCRdb reprocessed the RT-PCR reads with MiXCR, giving one entry per CDR3 protein. This table has about 16,000 distinct CDR3 sequences, 82% appearing once. Points on this clonotype: Its target is unknown.

The chain links TRBV7-3 to TRBJ2-3; D not certain. This TCR was sampled from a woman aged 18-29 years who received the yellow fever vaccine. The input for sequencing was T cells from blood (PBMCs), unsorted or a sorted subset (not recorded which), taken before or after yellow fever vaccination (not recorded which). CDR3 DNA sequence: TGTGCCAGCAGCTCTACTGATGGAGATACGCAGTATTTT. Translation gives CASSSTDGDTQYF.